A selection of T cell receptor beta chains follows, all from one sample in a study of T cells in localized non-small cell lung cancer. Assay: immunoSEQ multiplex PCR; the TCRdb copy retains only in-frame clones and omits some. The sample consists of about 59,000 clones, approximately 90% of them appearing once. The sequencing here drew on peripheral blood, taken before any cancer treatment. These receptors came from a man aged 35 to 69 with stage I lung adenocarcinoma. Both conserved end residues are part of each CDR3. A D gene is named only where the DNA matches it firmly. Size is omitted from some rows. Given values are once, few, many or a class for expanded clones.

D,V,size,J,DNA,CDR3
TRBD1,TRBV7-9,-,TRBJ2-1,TGTGCCAGCAGAGCGGGACAGGGGGGAGACAATGAGCAGTTCTTC,CASRAGQGGDNEQFF
-,TRBV9,once,TRBJ1-1,TGTGCCAGCAGCGCCACCGGGACGCGTCACACTGAAGCTTTCTTT,CASSATGTRHTEAFF
-,TRBV7-9,-,TRBJ2-1,TGTGCCAGCAGCTTACGGGGGACCATCGGCCTAAATGAGCAGTTCTTC,CASSLRGTIGLNEQFF
-,TRBV5-5,-,TRBJ2-5,TGTGCCAGCATCTCCCCCTCACCCCCACCCTACGAGACCCAGTACTTC,CASISPSPPPYETQYF
-,TRBV7-9,-,TRBJ1-2,TGTGCCAGCAGCTTAGCGACAGCGGGAAACTATGGCTACACCTTC,CASSLATAGNYGYTF
TRBD1,TRBV6-1,-,TRBJ2-7,TGTGCCAGCAGTCGTGACAGGGGGTACGAGCAGTACTTC,CASSRDRGYEQYF
TRBD2,TRBV9,-,TRBJ2-5,TGTGCCAGCAGCCCGGGACTAGCGGGAGTGGAGACCCAGTACTTC,CASSPGLAGVETQYF
-,TRBV4-1,-,TRBJ1-1,TGCGCCAGCAGCCACCTAGAGGGGGGGCGTGAAGCTTTCTTT,CASSHLEGGREAFF
-,TRBV7-9,once,TRBJ1-1,TGTGCCAGCAGCTTGAGGGGCAGAGAAGCTTTCTTT,CASSLRGREAFF
-,TRBV11-3,-,TRBJ2-2,TGTGCCAGCGGCCTCGATTCGAACACCGGGGAGCTGTTTTTT,CASGLDSNTGELFF
-,TRBV18,-,TRBJ2-2,TGTGCCAGCTCACCGGGGCGACTCCATACCGGGGAGCTGTTTTTT,CASSPGRLHTGELFF
-,TRBV9,-,TRBJ2-1,TGTGCCAGCAGCGTAGCTCCGGGGGCCGCGTACAATGAGCAGTTCTTC,CASSVAPGAAYNEQFF
TRBD2,TRBV7-9,once,TRBJ2-3,TGTGCCAGCAGCTTAAGATTGGCGGGAGGGGCAGATACGCAGTATTTT,CASSLRLAGGADTQYF
-,TRBV29-1,-,TRBJ2-7,TGCAGCGTTAGGTTGGGGTACGAGCAGTACTTC,CSVRLGYEQYF
-,TRBV9,-,TRBJ2-2,TGTGCCAGCAGCGTAGTAGGGGGTAGCGGCACCGGGGAGCTGTTTTTT,CASSVVGGSGTGELFF
-,TRBV20-1,-,TRBJ1-1,TGCAGTGCTAGCGAGAACACTGAAGCTTTCTTT,CSASENTEAFF
-,TRBV14,once,TRBJ1-4,TGTGCCAGCAGCGACCGTCTTACGGCAACTAATGAAAAACTGTTTTTT,CASSDRLTATNEKLFF
TRBD2,TRBV11-1,once,TRBJ2-2,TGTGCCAGCAGCTTGGGGGACTATAAGGCCGGGGAGCTGTTTTTT,CASSLGDYKAGELFF
-,TRBV5-1,-,TRBJ1-4,TGCGCCAGCAGGACCGGGTCCTCAACTAATGAAAAACTGTTTTTT,CASRTGSSTNEKLFF
-,TRBV7-9,once,TRBJ2-3,TGTGCCGGAGACGGGGGCACAGATACGCAGTATTTT,CAGDGGTDTQYF
-,TRBV10-3,-,TRBJ1-5,TGTGCCATCAGTGAGTCGGGGGACCCCCAGCATTTT,CAISESGDPQHF
-,TRBV6-1,-,TRBJ2-3,TGTGCCAGCAGTGAAGCTGGGGGATCAGATACGCAGTATTTT,CASSEAGGSDTQYF
TRBD1,TRBV27,-,TRBJ2-2,TGTGCCAGCAGTTCGGACAGGGGGTTTGACACCGGGGAGCTGTTTTTT,CASSSDRGFDTGELFF
-,TRBV27,-,TRBJ2-1,TGTGCCAGCAGTTTACGGCCGTACGATTCCTACAATGAGCAGTTCTTC,CASSLRPYDSYNEQFF
TRBD1,TRBV25-1,once,TRBJ1-2,TGTGCCAGCAGTGAGGGACAGTTGTATGGCTACACCTTC,CASSEGQLYGYTF
-,TRBV19,-,TRBJ2-1,TGTGCCAGTGGGTCCCGTAGCGGTGAGCAGTTCTTC,CASGSRSGEQFF
TRBD1,TRBV5-4,-,TRBJ1-2,TGTGCCAGCAGCGTAAATAGGGGGACAGCCACGTACTATGGCTACACCTTC,CASSVNRGTATYYGYTF
TRBD2,TRBV7-8,-,TRBJ2-2,TGTGCCAGCAGCAAACTAGCGGGGGCGAACACCGGGGAGCTGTTTTTT,CASSKLAGANTGELFF
-,TRBV5-1,once,TRBJ1-2,TGCGCCAGCAGCTTGGCCGGGGACCTCTATGGCTACACCTTC,CASSLAGDLYGYTF
TRBD1,TRBV7-8,once,TRBJ2-3,TGTGCCAGCAACGATGGGACAGGGAACACAGATACGCAGTATTTT,CASNDGTGNTDTQYF
TRBD1,TRBV19,-,TRBJ2-2,TGTGCCAGTAGTCGACAGGGGACCGGGGAGCTGTTTTTT,CASSRQGTGELFF
TRBD2,TRBV15,-,TRBJ2-5,TGTGCCACCAGCAGAGAGTTGGTAGCGGGGAGGTACCAAGAGACCCAGTACTTC,CATSRELVAGRYQETQYF
TRBD2,TRBV29-1,-,TRBJ2-3,TGCAGCGTTGAAGTCGGAGCGGGGGCAGATACGCAGTATTTT,CSVEVGAGADTQYF
-,TRBV6-6,-,TRBJ2-2,TGTGCCAGCAGTTACTCTCGTCGCGCCGGGGAGCTGTTTTTT,CASSYSRRAGELFF
-,TRBV6-1,-,TRBJ1-5,TGTGCCAGCAGTCGAGCGGGGCAGCCCCAGCATTTT,CASSRAGQPQHF
TRBD1,TRBV6-5,-,TRBJ2-7,TGTGCCAGCAGTCACTCCGGGACAGGGAGCTCCTACGAGCAGTACTTC,CASSHSGTGSSYEQYF
TRBD2,TRBV7-9,-,TRBJ2-3,TGTGCCAGCAGCCCCTCTAGCGGGGGGGCAGATACGCAGTATTTT,CASSPSSGGADTQYF
TRBD1,TRBV4-1,-,TRBJ2-3,TGCGCCAGCAGCCAAGATAGCGACAGGGAAACGCAGTATTTT,CASSQDSDRETQYF
-,TRBV5-6,-,TRBJ1-6,TGTGCCAGCAGTTATGGGGATGGGGCCCGGGGACCCCTCCACTTT,CASSYGDGARGPLHF
TRBD2,TRBV28,-,TRBJ2-2,TGTGCCAGCAGAGCGACCTGGACTAGCGAGAACACCGGGGAGCTGTTTTTT,CASRATWTSENTGELFF
-,TRBV5-5,-,TRBJ1-1,TGTGCCAGCAGCTGGGGTAGGAACACTGAAGCTTTCTTT,CASSWGRNTEAFF
-,TRBV6-5,-,TRBJ2-2,TGTGCCAGCAGCACATCGCACCTCGGGGAGCTGTTTTTT,CASSTSHLGELFF
TRBD2,TRBV9,-,TRBJ2-1,TGTGCCAGCAAGCCAGCGGGAGAACATGAGCAGTTCTTC,CASKPAGEHEQFF
TRBD1,TRBV6-1,-,TRBJ2-7,TGTGCCAGCAGTGAAGCACAGGGGGTCAACGAGCAGTACTTC,CASSEAQGVNEQYF
-,TRBV28,-,TRBJ2-7,TGTGCCAGCAGCCCGTGGAGTAGCTCCTACGAGCAGTACTTC,CASSPWSSSYEQYF
-,TRBV5-6,-,TRBJ2-2,TGTGCCAGCAGCTTGCTGGTCGGGAGCGGGGAGCTGTTTTTT,CASSLLVGSGELFF
-,TRBV30,-,TRBJ1-6,TGTGCCTGGAGCCCCGGTCCGACAGGAAAAAATTCACCCCTCCACTTT,CAWSPGPTGKNSPLHF
-,TRBV5-8,-,TRBJ2-7,TGTGCCAGCAGCTTGGACACCTTCGAGCAGTACTTC,CASSLDTFEQYF
TRBD2,TRBV11-3,-,TRBJ2-1,TGTGCCAGCAGCTGGATAGCGGGAGGGCTTTTAAATGAGCAGTTCTTC,CASSWIAGGLLNEQFF
TRBD2,TRBV6-1,-,TRBJ2-7,TGTGCCAGCGGACCGGGGGGGACCACCTCCTACGAGCAGTACTTC,CASGPGGTTSYEQYF
TRBD2,TRBV28,-,TRBJ2-7,TGTGCCAGCAGTTCACCGGGGACTAGCGGCTCCTACGAGCAGTACTTC,CASSSPGTSGSYEQYF
-,TRBV2,-,TRBJ2-7,TGTGCCAGTGGGACTGAAGACCCCTACGAGCAGTACTTC,CASGTEDPYEQYF
-,TRBV7-9,-,TRBJ1-2,TGTGCCAGCAGCTTAGGGAAGGGGAACTATGGCTACACCTTC,CASSLGKGNYGYTF
-,TRBV7-2,few,TRBJ2-1,TGTGCCAGCAGCTTGGTGGTCGCGTTCTCCTACAATGAGCAGTTCTTC,CASSLVVAFSYNEQFF
-,TRBV4-1,-,TRBJ2-2,TGCGCCAGCAGCCCGCGCGGACAGAAGAACACCGGGGAGCTGTTTTTT,CASSPRGQKNTGELFF
-,TRBV7-9,-,TRBJ1-1,TGTGCCAGCAGCGCTTCCTCATGGGACACTGAAGCTTTCTTT,CASSASSWDTEAFF
-,TRBV5-1,-,TRBJ2-6,TGCGCCAGCAGCGAGCCCTTAGCGGAGACAGGGTACGGGGCCAACGTCCTGACTTTC,CASSEPLAETGYGANVLTF